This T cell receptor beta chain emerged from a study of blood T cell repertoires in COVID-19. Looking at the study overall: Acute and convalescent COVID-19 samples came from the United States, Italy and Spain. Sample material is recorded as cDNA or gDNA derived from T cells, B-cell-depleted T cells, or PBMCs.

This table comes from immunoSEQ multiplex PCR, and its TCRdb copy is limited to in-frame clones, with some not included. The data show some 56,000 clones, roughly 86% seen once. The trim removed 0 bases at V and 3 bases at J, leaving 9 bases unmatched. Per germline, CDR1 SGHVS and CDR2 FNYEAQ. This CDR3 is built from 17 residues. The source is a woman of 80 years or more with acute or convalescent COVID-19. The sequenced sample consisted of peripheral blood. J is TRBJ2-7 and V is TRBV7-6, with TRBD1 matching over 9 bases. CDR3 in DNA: TGTGCCAGCAGCTTAGCCCGGACAGGGGCCGGGAACTACGAGCAGTACTTC. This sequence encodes CASSLARTGAGNYEQYF.